The clone carrying this T cell receptor (beta chain) was found a few times. Germline values: CDR1 ENHRY, CDR2 SYGVKD. The CDR3 length is 11 residues. The V end was cut by 5 bases, the J end by 7 bases, with 8 bases between. This sample is part of a study of shared T cell receptors in the human thymus. Clones were sequenced by immunoSEQ multiplex PCR, and TCRdb holds only the in-frame ones, with some missing. The sample shows just under 550,000 clones, 78% of them seen only once. The sample also formed part of further work on human thymus T cells. As that report states: Resections that were taken during corrective heart surgery supplied the thymus tissue.

Sequences were obtained from thymocytes. This clonotype originated in a boy in the first two years of life with a congenital heart defect. This rearrangement joins TRBV10-3 to TRBJ1-2; perhaps TRBD1 as D (6 bases). CDR3 bases: TGTGCCATCAGTAAGGACAGTGGCTACACCTTC. Encoded protein: CAISKDSGYTF.